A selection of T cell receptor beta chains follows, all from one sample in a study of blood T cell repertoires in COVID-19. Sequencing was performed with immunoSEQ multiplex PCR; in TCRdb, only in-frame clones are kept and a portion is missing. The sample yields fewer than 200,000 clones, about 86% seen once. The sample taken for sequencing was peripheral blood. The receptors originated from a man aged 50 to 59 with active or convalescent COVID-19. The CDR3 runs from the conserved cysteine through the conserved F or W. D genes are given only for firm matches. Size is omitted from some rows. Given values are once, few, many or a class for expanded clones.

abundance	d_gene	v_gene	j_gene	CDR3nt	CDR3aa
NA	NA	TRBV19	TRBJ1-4	TGTGCCAGTAGTTACCAGGGCGGTTCAACTAATGAAAAACTGTTTTTT	CASSYQGGSTNEKLFF
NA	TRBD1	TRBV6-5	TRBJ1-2	TGTGCCAGCACCCCAGGGGGCTTACAGGGCTACACCTTC	CASTPGGLQGYTF
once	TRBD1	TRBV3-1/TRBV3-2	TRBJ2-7	TGTGCCAGCAGCTATGAGACCGGGACAGGGTACGAGCAGTACTTC	CASSYETGTGYEQYF
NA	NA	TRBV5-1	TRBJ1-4	TGCGCCAGCAGCTTGGAGGTAGGGGCCTCAACTAATGAAAAACTGTTTTTT	CASSLEVGASTNEKLFF
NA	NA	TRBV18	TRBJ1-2	TGTGCCAGCTCACCATCTAGAGCCGGTGGCTACACCTTC	CASSPSRAGGYTF
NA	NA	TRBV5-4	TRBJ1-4	TGTGCCAGCAGCGCTTGGACAGCAACTAATGAAAAACTGTTTTTT	CASSAWTATNEKLFF
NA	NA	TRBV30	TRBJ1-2	TGTGCCTGGAAAAGCGTCATTACTAACTATGGCTACACCTTC	CAWKSVITNYGYTF
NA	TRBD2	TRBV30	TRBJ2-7	TGTGCCTGGAGTCTCTTAGCGGGGGCCTACGAGCAGTACTTC	CAWSLLAGAYEQYF
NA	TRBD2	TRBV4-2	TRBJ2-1	TGTGCCAGCAGCCAGTTCCCGGGACTACCCTACAATGAGCAGTTCTTC	CASSQFPGLPYNEQFF
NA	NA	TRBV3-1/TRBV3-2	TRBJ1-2	TGTGCCAGCAGCCAAGATTGGGGAAGGGGCGACTATGGCTACACCTTC	CASSQDWGRGDYGYTF
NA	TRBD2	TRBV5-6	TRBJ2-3	TGTGCCAGCAGCTTGATGGCGGGAGGAGCAGATACGCAGTATTTT	CASSLMAGGADTQYF
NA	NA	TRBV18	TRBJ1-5	TGTGCCGCGACTACGGGTGGCAATCAGCCCCAGCATTTT	CAATTGGNQPQHF
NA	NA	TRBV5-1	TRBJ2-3	TGCGCCAGCAGCTTGGGCGGATACACAGATACGCAGTATTTT	CASSLGGYTDTQYF
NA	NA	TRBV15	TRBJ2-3	TGTGCCACCAGCAGAGTAAGAGGAGCTACAGATACGCAGTATTTT	CATSRVRGATDTQYF
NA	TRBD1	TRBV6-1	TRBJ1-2	TGTGCCAGCACCACTGGAGAGGGGGCGGGTGGCTACACCTTC	CASTTGEGAGGYTF
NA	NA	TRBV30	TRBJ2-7	TGTGCCTGGAGTGTACGAGGGAGACTCGAGCAGTACTTC	CAWSVRGRLEQYF
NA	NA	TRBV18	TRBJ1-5	TGTGCCAGCTCACCACCAGGGGTGGGCAATCAGCCCCAGCATTTT	CASSPPGVGNQPQHF
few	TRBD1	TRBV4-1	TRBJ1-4	TGCGCCAGCAGCCAAGAGGTGATTCCGGGACAGGAAAAACTGTTTTTT	CASSQEVIPGQEKLFF
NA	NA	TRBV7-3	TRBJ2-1	TGTGCCAGCAGCTCCTCGGGTATCTACAATGAGCAGTTCTTC	CASSSSGIYNEQFF
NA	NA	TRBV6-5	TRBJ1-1	TGTGCCAGCAAAGCCAACACTGAAGCTTTCTTT	CASKANTEAFF
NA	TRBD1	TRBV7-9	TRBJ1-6	TGTGCCAGCAGCCCGACAGGGCTGGGTAGTTCACCCCTCCACTTT	CASSPTGLGSSPLHF
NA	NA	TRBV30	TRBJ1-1	TGTGCCTGGGACAGAATGAACACTGAAGCTTTCTTT	CAWDRMNTEAFF
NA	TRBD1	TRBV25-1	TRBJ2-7	TGTGCCAGCAGTGAACTGAAAGGAGACAGGGGCTACGAGCAGTACTTC	CASSELKGDRGYEQYF
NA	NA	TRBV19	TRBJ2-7	TGTGCCAGTAGTATCGGGGTCACCTACGAGCAGTACTTC	CASSIGVTYEQYF
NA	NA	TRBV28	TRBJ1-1	TGTGCCAGCAGTTTATTGGCAGGGCTGGGAATGAACACTGAAGCTTTCTTT	CASSLLAGLGMNTEAFF
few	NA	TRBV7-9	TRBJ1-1	TGTGCCAGCAGCTTGTGGACACGGAATGAAGAAGCTTTCTTT	CASSLWTRNEEAFF
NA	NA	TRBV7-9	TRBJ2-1	TGTGCCAGCAGCTTGGAGGGCTCCTACAATGAGCAGTTCTTC	CASSLEGSYNEQFF
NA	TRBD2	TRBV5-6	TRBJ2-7	TGTGCCAGCAGCTCAGGACTAGCGGGTTCTTCCTACGAGCAGTACTTC	CASSSGLAGSSYEQYF
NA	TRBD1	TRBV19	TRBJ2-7	TGTGCCAGTAGTATAGGGGACAGGGATCTGTACTTC	CASSIGDRDLYF
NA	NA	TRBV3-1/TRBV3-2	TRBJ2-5	TGTGCCAGCAGCCAAACCCGGGGGTACCAAGAGACCCAGTACTTC	CASSQTRGYQETQYF
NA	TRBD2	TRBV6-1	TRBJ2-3	TGTGCCAGCAGTGAAAAGGCTAGCGGCGATACGCAGTATTTT	CASSEKASGDTQYF
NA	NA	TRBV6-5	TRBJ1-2	TGTGCCAGCACTCTTTCCGACAGCGCCTATGGCTACACCTTC	CASTLSDSAYGYTF
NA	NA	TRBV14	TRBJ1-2	TGTGCCAGCAGCCAAGATTTGCGGGGGACTAACTATGGCTACACCTTC	CASSQDLRGTNYGYTF
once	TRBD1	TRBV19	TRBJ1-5	TGTGCCAGTAGTGCAGGACAGGGGTTTTATAGCAATCAGCCCCAGCATTTT	CASSAGQGFYSNQPQHF
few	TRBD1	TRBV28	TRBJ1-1	TGTGCCAGCAGGCGGCCTGGGACAGGGGACGGAGCTTTCTTT	CASRRPGTGDGAFF
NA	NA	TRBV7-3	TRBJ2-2	TGTGCCAGCAGCTTGGCTAGATCGAACACCGGGGAGCTGTTTTTT	CASSLARSNTGELFF
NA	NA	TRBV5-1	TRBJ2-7	TGCGCCAGCAGCTTTCAGACAGAGAGCTCCTACGAGCAGTACTTC	CASSFQTESSYEQYF
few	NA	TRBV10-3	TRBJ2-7	TGTGCCATCAGTGACAGGGGTTCCTACGAGCAGTACTTC	CAISDRGSYEQYF
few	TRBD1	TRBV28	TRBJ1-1	TGTGCCAGCAGATCAGGACAGGGGTCCCTAAACACTGAAGCTTTCTTT	CASRSGQGSLNTEAFF
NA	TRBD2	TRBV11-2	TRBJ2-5	TGTGCCAGCAGCCCCGGGGTAGCGGGAGGCCTGGGGTACCAAGAGACCCAGTACTTC	CASSPGVAGGLGYQETQYF
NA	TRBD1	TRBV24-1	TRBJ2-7	TGTGCCACCAGTGAGTGGACAGGCGAGCAGTACTTC	CATSEWTGEQYF
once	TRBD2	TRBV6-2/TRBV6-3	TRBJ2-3	TGTGCCAGCAGTAAACCCCTAGCGGCGGGGGCAGATACGCAGTATTTT	CASSKPLAAGADTQYF
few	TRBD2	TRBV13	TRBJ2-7	TGTGCCAGCAGCTGGGGACTAGCGGGAGGGCCTCGGGCCGAGCAGTACTTC	CASSWGLAGGPRAEQYF
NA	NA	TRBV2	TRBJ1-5	TGTGCCAGCAGTGAAAGTCTGGAGCGGCCCCAGCATTTT	CASSESLERPQHF
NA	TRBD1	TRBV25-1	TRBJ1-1	TGTGCCAGCAGTGATGGCCTATACAGGGGTAGTGCTGAAGCTTTCTTT	CASSDGLYRGSAEAFF
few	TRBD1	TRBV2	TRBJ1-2	TGTGCCAGCAGCAGACAGGGGGCGCGGGATGGCTACACCTTC	CASSRQGARDGYTF
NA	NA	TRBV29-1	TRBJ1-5	TGCAGCGTTGCGGAGACGGCGATAAATCAGCCCCAGCATTTT	CSVAETAINQPQHF
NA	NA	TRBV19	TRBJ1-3	TGTGCCAGTAGTATGGCTCTCTCTGGAAACACCATATATTTT	CASSMALSGNTIYF
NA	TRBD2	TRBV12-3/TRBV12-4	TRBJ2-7	TGTGCCAGCAGTGCGGGAGTTGAGTACGAGCAGTACTTC	CASSAGVEYEQYF
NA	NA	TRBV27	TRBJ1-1	TGTGCCAGCAGTTCGGACTTTAACACTGAAGCTTTCTTT	CASSSDFNTEAFF
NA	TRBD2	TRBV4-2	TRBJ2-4	TGTGCCAGCAGCCCCCAGGGACTAGCGGGGTTGGAAAACATTCAGTACTTC	CASSPQGLAGLENIQYF
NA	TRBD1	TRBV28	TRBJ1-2	TGTGCCAGCAGCCCATGGGACAGGGAAAACTATGGCTACACCTTC	CASSPWDRENYGYTF
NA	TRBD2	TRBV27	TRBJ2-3	TGTGCCAGCAGTTGGCGGGGGGGATTCACAGATACGCAGTATTTT	CASSWRGGFTDTQYF
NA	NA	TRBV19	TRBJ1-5	TGTGCCAGTAGCCATCGGCAGGGAAGAAATCAGCCCCAGCATTTT	CASSHRQGRNQPQHF
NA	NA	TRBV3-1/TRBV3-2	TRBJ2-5	TGTGCCAGCAGCCAAGGGCGGGGTTCCTTCGGGGAGACCCAGTACTTC	CASSQGRGSFGETQYF